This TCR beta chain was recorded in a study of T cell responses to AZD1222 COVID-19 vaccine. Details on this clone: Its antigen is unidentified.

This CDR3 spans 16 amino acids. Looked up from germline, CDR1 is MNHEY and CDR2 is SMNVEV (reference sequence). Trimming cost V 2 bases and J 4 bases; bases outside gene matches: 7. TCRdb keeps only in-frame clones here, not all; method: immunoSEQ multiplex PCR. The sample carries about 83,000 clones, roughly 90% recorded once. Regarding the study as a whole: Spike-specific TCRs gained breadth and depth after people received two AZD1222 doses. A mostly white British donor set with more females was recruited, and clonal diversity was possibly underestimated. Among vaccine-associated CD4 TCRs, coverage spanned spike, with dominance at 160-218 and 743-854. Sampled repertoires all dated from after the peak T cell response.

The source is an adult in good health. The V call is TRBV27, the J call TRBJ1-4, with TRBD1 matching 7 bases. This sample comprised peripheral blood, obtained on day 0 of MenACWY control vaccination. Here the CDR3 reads CASSLREGALNEKLFF. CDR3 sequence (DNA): TGTGCCAGCAGTTTAAGGGAGGGGGCACTTAATGAAAAACTGTTTTTT.